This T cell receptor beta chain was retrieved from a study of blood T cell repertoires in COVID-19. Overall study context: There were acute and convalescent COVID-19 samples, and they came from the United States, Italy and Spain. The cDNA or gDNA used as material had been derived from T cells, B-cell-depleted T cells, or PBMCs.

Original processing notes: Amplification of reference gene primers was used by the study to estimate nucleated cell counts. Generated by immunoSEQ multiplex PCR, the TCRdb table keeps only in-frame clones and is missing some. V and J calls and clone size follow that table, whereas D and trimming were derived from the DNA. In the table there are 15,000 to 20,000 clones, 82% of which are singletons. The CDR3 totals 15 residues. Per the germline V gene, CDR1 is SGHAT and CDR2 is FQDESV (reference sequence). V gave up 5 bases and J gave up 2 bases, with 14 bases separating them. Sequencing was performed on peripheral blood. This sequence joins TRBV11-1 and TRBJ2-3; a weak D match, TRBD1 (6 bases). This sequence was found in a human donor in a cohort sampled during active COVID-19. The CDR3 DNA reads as TGTGCCAGCAGCGCACGACAGGAAAACACAGATACGCAGTATTTT. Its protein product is CASSARQENTDTQYF.